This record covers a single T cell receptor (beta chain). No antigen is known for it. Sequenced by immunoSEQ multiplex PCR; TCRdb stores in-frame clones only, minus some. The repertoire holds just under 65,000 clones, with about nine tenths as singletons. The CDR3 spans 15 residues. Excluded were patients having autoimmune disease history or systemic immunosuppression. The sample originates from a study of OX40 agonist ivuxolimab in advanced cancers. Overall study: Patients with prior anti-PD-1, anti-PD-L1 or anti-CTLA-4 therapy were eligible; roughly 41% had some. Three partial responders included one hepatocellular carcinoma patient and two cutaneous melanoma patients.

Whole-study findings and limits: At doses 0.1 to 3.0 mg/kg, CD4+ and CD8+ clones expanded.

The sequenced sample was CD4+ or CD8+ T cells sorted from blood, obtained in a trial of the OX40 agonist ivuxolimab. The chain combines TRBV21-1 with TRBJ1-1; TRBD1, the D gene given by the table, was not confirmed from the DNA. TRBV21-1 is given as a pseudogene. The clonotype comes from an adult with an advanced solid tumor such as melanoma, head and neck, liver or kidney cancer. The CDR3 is CASSLQAPTYSEAFF. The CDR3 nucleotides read TGTGCCAGCAGCTTACAGGCGCCTACATATTCTGAAGCTTTCTTT.